The 17 T cell receptor beta chains presented below share a single source sample, sequenced in a study of glioma-infiltrating T cells. TCR alpha and beta CDR3 regions were amplified from RNA using iRepertoire nested multiplex PCR. MiXCR, applied by TCRdb to the multiplex PCR reads, yields one record per CDR3 protein. The sample contains thousands of distinct CDR3 sequences, 28% of which appear only once. Sequencing was carried out using glioma tissue, nonneoplastic brain tissue, or PBMCs (not recorded which). The receptors were gathered from a human donor with low-grade glioma or glioblastoma, undergoing nonglioma brain surgery, or in good health (not recorded which).

The chain links TRBV7-2 to TRBJ1-5, with 9 bases aligning to TRBD1. The CDR3 consists of 17 residues. Germline V gene lookup returns CDR1 SGHTA and CDR2 FQGNSA. With V trimmed by 1 base and J by 4 bases, 8 bases remained unmatched. The CDR3 region is CASSLGTGEGSNQPQHF. In DNA, the CDR3 is TGTGCCAGCAGCTTAGGGACAGGGGAAGGGTCAAATCAGCCCCAGCATTTT. The entire variable domain, with the rest obtained from reference TRBV7-2 and TRBJ1-5, is as follows: GAGVSQSPSNKVTEKGKDVELRCDPISGHTALYWYRQSLGQGLEFLIYFQGNSAPDKSGLPSDRFSAERTGGSVSTLTIQRTQQEDSAVYLCASSLGTGEGSNQPQHFGDGTRLSIL.

Ten or more counts support this clonotype. This sequence joins TRBV5-4 and TRBJ1-1; tentatively, D is TRBD1 (5 bases). Germline-derived CDR1 and CDR2 are SGHNT and YYREEE (reference sequence). Trimming shortened V by 4 bases and J by 1 base, and 14 bases separated the two germline ends. This CDR3 is 15 amino acids long. Here the CDR3 reads CASSAPRGSNTEAFF. In DNA form, the CDR3 reads TGTGCCAGCAGCGCCCCTAGGGGCTCGAACACTGAAGCTTTCTTT.

By sample fraction, this clonotype is medium-sized. The chain employs TRBV6-6 and TRBJ2-3; 11 bases agree with TRBD2. Trimming cost V 1 base and J 5 bases; bases outside gene matches: 2. Per the germline V gene, CDR1 is MNHNY and CDR2 is SVGAGI (reference sequence). The CDR3 runs 15 residues. For the CDR3, the DNA is TGTGCCAGCAGTTACTTACTAGCGGGAGAAGATACGCAGTATTTT. Translated, it gives CASSYLLAGEDTQYF.

This clonotype was recorded at least ten times. V is TRBV29-1 and J is TRBJ2-4; no clear D. Germline lookup yields CDR1 SQVTM and CDR2 ANQGSEA. The CDR3 is 13 residues long. The V gene lost 1 base and the J gene lost 1 base, with 5 bases spanning the gap. The CDR3 DNA reads as TGCAGCGTTGAAGGCGACGCCAAAAACATTCAGTACTTC. Its protein product is CSVEGDAKNIQYF.

This clonotype was observed at least ten times. The rearrangement links TRBV7-9 to TRBJ2-1; 11 bases agree with TRBD1. Germline-derived CDR1 and CDR2 are SEHNR and FQNEAQ (reference sequence). The ends lost 5 bases at V and 9 bases at J; junction bases unmatched: 6. This CDR3 has 14 residues. The CDR3 reads CASSRGQGASEQFF. The CDR3 DNA is TGTGCCAGCAGCCGTGGACAGGGGGCCAGTGAGCAGTTCTTC.

This clonotype was observed many times. J is TRBJ2-1 and V is TRBV19; 10 positions agree with TRBD2. The CDR3 consists of 16 residues. Germline CDR1 LNHDA, CDR2 SQIVND (reference sequence). Losses at the gene ends were 10 bases for V and 3 bases for J; bases not matched to a gene: 12. CDR3 DNA sequence: TGTGCCACCACCTCGGGAACTAGCGGGATCTACAATGAGCAGTTCTTC. The encoded protein is CATTSGTSGIYNEQFF.

This clonotype came up many times. The genes are TRBV12-3 or TRBV12-4 and TRBJ2-1; 12 nucleotides align to TRBD2. The junction had 4 bases not matched to a gene; V was cut back by 4 bases and J by 0 bases. The length of the CDR3 is 17 residues. CDR3 loop: CASSSTLAGGSYNEQFF. The CDR3 DNA reads as TGTGCCAGCAGTTCTACACTAGCGGGGGGCTCCTACAATGAGCAGTTCTTC.

The chain joins TRBV7-2 to TRBJ2-3, with TRBD2 as a possible D gene (6 bases). Looked up from germline, CDR1 is SGHTA and CDR2 is FQGNSA. V was cut by 5 bases and J by 4 bases, with 19 bases left in between. The length of the CDR3 is 16 residues. CDR3 sequence reads: CASSPGSGQRADTQYF. The DNA for the CDR3 is TGTGCCAGCAGCCCCGGTAGCGGACAAAGGGCAGATACGCAGTATTTT.

This clonotype was seen many times. V is TRBV19 and J is TRBJ2-1; TRBD1 matches at 7 bases. The CDR3 loop spans 13 amino acids. Germline V gene sequence: CDR1 LNHDA, CDR2 SQIVND (reference sequence). V lost 3 bases and J lost 8; bases outside the gene matches: 4. The CDR3 bases are TGTGCCAGTAGTATCGTAGGGGGCTATGAGCAGTTCTTC. It translates to CASSIVGGYEQFF. Variable domain in full (rest from reference TRBV19 and TRBJ2-1): DGGITQSPKYLFRKEGQNVTLSCEQNLNHDAMYWYRQDPGQGLRLIYYSQIVNDFQKGDIAEGYSVSREKKESFPLTVTSAQKNPTAFYLCASSIVGGYEQFFGPGTRLTVL.

Relative to its sample, this clonotype is medium-sized. The rearrangement joins TRBV20-1 to TRBJ2-1; D ambiguous. The CDR3 spans 14 residues. Germline V gives CDR1 DFQATT, CDR2 SNEGSKA (reference sequence). V was trimmed by 0 bases and J by 9 bases, leaving 15 bases between them. The CDR3 DNA reads TGCAGTGCTAGAGATCCCCGCCTAAGCACTGAGCAGTTCTTC. It specifies CSARDPRLSTEQFF.

As for this clonotype: This CDR3 fails to terminate in the conserved phenylalanine or tryptophan, so it likely reflects a read error. No DNA is shown, since the ends of the CDR3 on it are uncertain; the CDR3 is the one TCRdb lists. J is TRBJ2-2 and V is TRBV27; TRBD1 is the table's D call, not checked against the DNA. The CDR3 contains 15 residues when both ends are counted. Germline CDR1 is MNHEY and CDR2 is SMNVEV (reference sequence). CDR3 in amino acids: CASPPPTPPPGELCV.

This clonotype is medium-sized (0.01 to 0.1%) within its sample. The chain couples TRBV24-1 to TRBJ1-5; D remains unclear. Trimming took off 3 bases at V and 6 bases at J, with 5 bases between the two ends. CDR3 size: 12 residues. The germline gives CDR1 KGHDR, CDR2 SFDVKD. CDR3 coding DNA: TGTGCCACCAGTGATGGGAGTCAGCCCCAGCATTTT. Protein sequence: CATSDGSQPQHF.

This clonotype has a count of ten or more. The gene calls are TRBV2 and TRBJ2-7; TRBD1 agrees at 7 bases. The CDR3 length is 12 residues. Germline CDR1 and CDR2: SNHLY and FYNNEI. Unmatched junction bases numbered 2, after V lost 4 bases and J lost 5 bases. CDR3 in amino acids: CASSGQGDEQYV. The CDR3 nucleotides read TGTGCCAGCAGTGGACAGGGCGACGAGCAGTACGTC.

This clonotype is medium-sized within its sample. V is TRBV7-6 and J is TRBJ1-3; tentatively, D is TRBD1 (5 bases). Germline CDR1 SGHVS, CDR2 FNYEAQ. This CDR3 spans 16 amino acids. Between the trimmed V and J ends, which lost 5 bases and 0 bases, there was a span of 14 bases. The CDR3 spells CASSISGTASGNTIYF. CDR3 sequence (DNA): TGTGCCAGCAGCATCTCCGGGACGGCCTCTGGAAACACCATATATTTT.

With respect to this clonotype: The DNA is omitted, as the CDR3 cannot be located on it reliably, and the CDR3 follows TCRdb's listing. The chain couples TRBV20-1 to TRBJ2-5. The CDR3 length equals 13 residues, ends included. From germline, CDR1 is DFQATT and CDR2 SNEGSKA (reference sequence). The CDR3 loop reads CCASSLHQETQYF.

This clonotype was seen at least ten times. The rearrangement uses TRBV29-1 and TRBJ2-3; perhaps D is TRBD1 or TRBD2 (5 bases each). The CDR3 has 13 residues. From germline, CDR1 is SQVTM and CDR2 ANQGSEA. Deletions cut 2 bases from V and 1 base from J, with 7 bases between. DNA for the CDR3: TGCAGCGTTGAACAGGGAGGCACAGATACGCAGTATTTT. Translated, it gives CSVEQGGTDTQYF.

This clonotype is medium-sized in the sample. This chain connects TRBV15 to TRBJ2-1; no firm D call. The V gene lost 4 bases and the J gene lost 6 bases, with 13 bases spanning the gap. Germline lookup yields CDR1 LNHNV and CDR2 YYDKDF (reference sequence). This CDR3 comprises 14 residues. This CDR3 is CATSTRTTANEQFF. The CDR3 DNA reads TGTGCCACCAGCACCCGGACGACGGCCAATGAGCAGTTCTTC.